This T cell receptor beta chain comes out of a study of blood T cell repertoires in COVID-19. Study-level information: The United States, Italy and Spain were the sources of the acute and convalescent COVID-19 samples. From T cells, B-cell-depleted T cells, or PBMCs came the material, which was cDNA or gDNA.

Cohorts were assigned according to the clinical history that participants reported. The recovered donors of Cohort 3 showed two negative PCRs, clearance, or symptom resolution. Here immunoSEQ multiplex PCR was the method, and the copy in TCRdb shows in-frame clones only, minus some. The sample includes 200,000 or so clones, 70% to 90% seen only once; the top ten take 9.5% to 14%. The sample consisted of PBMCs or T cells enriched from blood (not recorded which). This receptor was identified in a man aged 25-45 years who had recovered from COVID-19.

DNA for the CDR3: TGTGCCAGCAGCGGGGTGACTAGTACTACCACCGGGGAGCTGTTTTTT. Translating it yields CASSGVTSTTTGELFF. The chain combines TRBV5-6 with TRBJ2-2; possibly TRBD2 for D (6 bases). Germline CDR1 and CDR2: SGHDT and YYEEEE. This CDR3 region has 16 residues. Trimming removed 4 bases from V and 4 bases from J, with 17 bases in between.